This entry describes one T cell receptor (beta chain). V was clipped by 6 bases and J by 9 bases, with 15 bases between them. The CDR3 runs 14 residues. Germline V CDR1 and CDR2: LNHDA, SQIVND (reference sequence). The data are from a study of blood T cell repertoires in COVID-19. Data came from immunoSEQ multiplex PCR; TCRdb stores just in-frame clones and leaves some out. The sample contains around 120,000 clones, 83% of which appear only once. V usage is TRBV19 and J usage is TRBJ1-6; maybe TRBD1 (5 bases). The TCR originated in a man aged 25-45 years with acute or convalescent COVID-19. Material: peripheral blood. The CDR3 nucleotides are TGTGCCAGTAGCAGAACGGGGGGGGTTTCACCCCTCCACTTT. Protein: CASSRTGGVSPLHF.